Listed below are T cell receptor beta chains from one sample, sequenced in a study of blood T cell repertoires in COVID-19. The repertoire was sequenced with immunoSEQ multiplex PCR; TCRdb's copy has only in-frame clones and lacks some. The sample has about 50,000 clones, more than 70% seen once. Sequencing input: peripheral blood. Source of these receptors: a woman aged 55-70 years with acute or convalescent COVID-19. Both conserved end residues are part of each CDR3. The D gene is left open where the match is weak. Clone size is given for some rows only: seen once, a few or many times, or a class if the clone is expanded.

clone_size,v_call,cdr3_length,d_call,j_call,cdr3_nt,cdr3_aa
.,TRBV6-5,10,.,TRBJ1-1,TGTGCCAGCAGCAGGGTTGAAGCTTTCTTT,CASSRVEAFF
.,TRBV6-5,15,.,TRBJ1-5,TGTGCCAGCAGTAGAGTGGGAGGAAGCAATCAGCCCCAGCATTTT,CASSRVGGSNQPQHF
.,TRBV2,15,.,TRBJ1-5,TGTGCCAGCAGTTCACAGGGTTCGAGCAATCAGCCCCAGCATTTT,CASSSQGSSNQPQHF
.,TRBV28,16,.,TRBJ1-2,TGTGCCAGCAGTTTACGTACAGGGCCAACTATCTATGGCTACATCTTC,CASSLRTGPTIYGYIF
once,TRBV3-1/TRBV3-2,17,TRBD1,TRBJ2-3,TGTGCCAGCAGCCAAACCCGACAGGGGGCAAGGACAGATACGCAGTATTTT,CASSQTRQGARTDTQYF
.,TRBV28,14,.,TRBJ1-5,TGTGCCAGCAGTTTGAAGTTCGGGGGTCAGCCCCAGCATTTT,CASSLKFGGQPQHF
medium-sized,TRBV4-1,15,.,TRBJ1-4,TGCGCCAGCAGCCATCTCGGGGGGGTAGGGGAAAAACTGTTTTTT,CASSHLGGVGEKLFF
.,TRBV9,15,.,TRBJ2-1,TGTGCCAGCAGCCCCCTTGACGCGGAGTACAATGAGCAGTTCTTC,CASSPLDAEYNEQFF
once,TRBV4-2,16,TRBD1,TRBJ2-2,TGTGCCAGCAGCCGAGAGACAGGGGGGGACACCGGGGAGCTGTTTTTT,CASSRETGGDTGELFF
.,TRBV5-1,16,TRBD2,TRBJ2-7,TGCGCCAGCAGCCAAGGGACTAGCGGGAGCTCCTACGAGCAGTACTTC,CASSQGTSGSSYEQYF
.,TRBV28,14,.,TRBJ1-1,TGTGCCAGCAGAGAGGACAGAAGACTCACTGAAGCTTTCTTT,CASREDRRLTEAFF
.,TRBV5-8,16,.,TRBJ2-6,TGTGCCAGCAGCTTGGAGAGTTTAGCTGGGGCCAACGTCCTGACTTTC,CASSLESLAGANVLTF
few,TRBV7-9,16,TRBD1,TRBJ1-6,TGTGCCAGCAGCCAGGACAGGGTGGATAATAATTCACCCCTCCACTTT,CASSQDRVDNNSPLHF
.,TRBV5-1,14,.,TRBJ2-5,TGCGCCAGCAGCACCGTCCCGGGGCAAGAGACCCAGTACTTC,CASSTVPGQETQYF
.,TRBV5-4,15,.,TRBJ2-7,TGTGCCAGCAGCTTGATGGAGGGGCACTCCTACGAGCAGTACTTC,CASSLMEGHSYEQYF
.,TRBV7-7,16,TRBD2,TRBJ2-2,TGTGCCAGCAGCGCATCTGGACTAGCGGGCACCGGGGAGCTGTTTTTT,CASSASGLAGTGELFF
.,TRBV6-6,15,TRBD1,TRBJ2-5,TGTGCCAGCAGTTCAGGGGACAGATTCCAAGAGACCCAGTACTTC,CASSSGDRFQETQYF
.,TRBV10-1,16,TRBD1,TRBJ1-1,TGCGCCAGCAGTGATGACAGGGTCATCATGAACACTGAAGCTTTCTTT,CASSDDRVIMNTEAFF